The entry that follows covers one T cell receptor beta chain sequence. As yet, its antigen is unknown. The data belong to a study of T cell responses to AZD1222 COVID-19 vaccine. General study findings and limits: The reported proportion of spike-specific TCRs targeting unmutated variant regions was nearly half. Dominant CD4 TCR responses targeted spike regions 160-218 and 743-854. Increased Spike-specific TCR breadth and depth were observed after two AZD1222 doses. Sampled repertoires all dated from after the peak T cell response.

The CDR3 is 12 residues long. With 5 bases removed from V and 7 bases from J, the gap between germline ends came to 11 bases. Germline loops: CDR1 MNHNY, CDR2 SVGAGI (reference sequence). Using immunoSEQ multiplex PCR, the repertoire was profiled, and TCRdb retains in-frame clones only, with some absent. The repertoire holds some 140,000 clones, with around 90% as singletons. The clonotype originates from an adult in good health. This material consisted of peripheral blood, taken on day 0 of AZD1222 vaccination. The gene calls are TRBV6-6 and TRBJ1-1; D possibly corresponds to TRBD1 (5 bases). This chain's CDR3 is CASSPGGVEAFF. CDR3 sequence (DNA): TGTGCCAGCAGTCCCGGGGGGGTTGAAGCTTTCTTT.